Listed below are T cell receptor beta chains from one sample, sequenced in a study of CXCR3-negative and CXCR3-positive naive CD8 T cells. For each CDR3 protein, TCRdb gives one entry from its re-call of the 5' RACE reads, without DNA. The table counts some 41,000 distinct CDR3 sequences; around 1.9% lies in the top ten. Sequencing was done on a sample of naive CXCR3- CD8+ T cells from blood. These receptor sequences come from a human donor in good health. Some clones in this sample may be carry-over from other donors' samples. The CDR3 runs from the conserved cysteine through the conserved F or W. Not every row has a clone size; where given, it reads once, few, many or a size class.

size,V,J,CDR3
NA,TRBV4-2,TRBJ2-1,CASSQDRRSWNEQFF
NA,TRBV7-6,TRBJ2-1,CASSLIWAGGHNEQFF
NA,TRBV28,TRBJ2-5,CAVTTTRGPQYF
NA,TRBV27,TRBJ2-7,CASSLKGDFHEQYF
NA,TRBV6-2/TRBV6-3,TRBJ2-1,CASSAGGAVNEQFF
NA,TRBV10-3,TRBJ2-7,CAIRGLAGSYEQYF
NA,TRBV20-1,TRBJ2-7,CSAHSGSAYEQYF
NA,TRBV12-3/TRBV12-4,TRBJ1-5,CASSFTPGRKNQPQHF
NA,TRBV4-2,TRBJ2-3,CASSQGAGGLQYF
NA,TRBV14,TRBJ2-2,CASSQDRRTTGELFF
NA,TRBV6-5,TRBJ2-1,CASSRSGGAYNEQFF
NA,TRBV7-9,TRBJ2-5,CASSLGVAGETQYF
NA,TRBV2,TRBJ1-2,CASSDMATDGYTF
NA,TRBV4-3,TRBJ2-1,CASSQEISYNEQFF
NA,TRBV28,TRBJ2-1,CASRRGSGGHYNEQFF
NA,TRBV9,TRBJ2-7,CASSRQGYEQYF
NA,TRBV29-1,TRBJ2-1,CSVVISGTTYNEQFF
medium-sized,TRBV5-1,TRBJ2-2,CASSFGPGGPPFTGELFF
NA,TRBV29-1,TRBJ2-6,CSVWGGGANVLTF
medium-sized,TRBV11-2,TRBJ2-3,CASRPSGGAGADTQYF
NA,TRBV5-8,TRBJ2-1,CASSLAGVRHNEQFF
NA,TRBV18,TRBJ1-1,CASSPPSGRGNTEAFF
NA,TRBV7-6,TRBJ2-3,CASSSEMDTQYF
NA,TRBV20-1,TRBJ2-7,CSAGLGDEQYF
NA,TRBV29-1,TRBJ1-3,CSAWTGSGNTIYF
NA,TRBV4-1,TRBJ1-1,CASSLRERVKTEAFF
NA,TRBV6-5,TRBJ2-3,CASSYTNTDTQYF
NA,TRBV7-9,TRBJ1-1,CASSYTGLGNTEAFF
NA,TRBV6-6,TRBJ2-3,CARFRDGARDTQYF
NA,TRBV7-6,TRBJ1-1,CASSLAPESNTEAFF
NA,TRBV29-1,TRBJ1-2,CSVEELLYGYTF